This TCR beta chain was sequenced for a study of monozygotic twins with inflammatory bowel disease. General study results and limits: Backing was not found for a single strong signal or clonotype associated with IBD. Patient-specific immunosuppressive treatments may have made repertoires more variable. Differing T cell subtypes remained indistinguishable.

The CDR3 runs to 15 residues. Germline CDR1 SGHVS, CDR2 FNYEAQ. TCRdb re-called the 5' RACE reads; one entry per CDR3 protein, DNA not given. Recorded here are around 380,000 distinct CDR3 sequences; the top ten clones represent 2% to 2.5%. Remarks on this clonotype: Its antigen remains unidentified.

The TCR sequence derives from a human donor with ulcerative colitis or Crohn's disease, or a healthy co-twin of an affected twin (not recorded which). Sequencing was done on a sample of blood. This chain links TRBV7-6 with TRBJ1-2; without DNA, the TCRdb call of TRBD1 cannot be checked. The CDR3 protein is CASSLVVGGADGYTF.